This TCR beta chain was sequenced during a study of blood T cell repertoires in COVID-19. As for the study in general: Acute-phase and convalescent COVID-19 samples originated in the United States, Italy and Spain.

Everyone who took part was about 18 to 90 years old, and they came from 24 US areas. Resolution of symptoms, clearance, or two negative PCRs was present in recovered Cohort 3 donors. Source study methods: It was from reference gene primer amplification that nucleated cell counts were estimated. Data came from immunoSEQ multiplex PCR; TCRdb stores just in-frame clones and leaves some out. V, J and clone size derive from that table, while D and trimming were established from the DNA sequence. The repertoire holds about 220,000 clones, 82% seen once, with 3% to 4% in the top ten. The sequenced sample was PBMCs or T cells enriched from blood (not recorded which). This receptor was taken from a woman aged 55-70 years who had recovered from COVID-19.

CDR3 bases: TGCAGTGCTTTAGACAGCTTTCAGTTCTTC. The encoded protein is CSALDSFQFF. The chain recombines TRBV20-1 with TRBJ2-1, with D maybe TRBD1 (5 bases). Germline V gives CDR1 DFQATT, CDR2 SNEGSKA (reference sequence). This CDR3 is built from 10 residues. Trimming took 5 bases from V and 13 from J, leaving 12 bases between them.